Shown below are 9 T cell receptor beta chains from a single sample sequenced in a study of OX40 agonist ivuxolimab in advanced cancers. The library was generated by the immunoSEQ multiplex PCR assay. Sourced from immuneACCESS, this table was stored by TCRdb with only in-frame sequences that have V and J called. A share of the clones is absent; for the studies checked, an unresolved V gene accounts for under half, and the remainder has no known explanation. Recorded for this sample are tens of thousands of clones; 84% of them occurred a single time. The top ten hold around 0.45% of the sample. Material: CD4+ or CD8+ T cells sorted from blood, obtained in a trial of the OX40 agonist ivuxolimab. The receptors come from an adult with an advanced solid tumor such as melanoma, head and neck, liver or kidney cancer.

The CDR3, as DNA: TGTGCCAGCAGCGGGACTAGCGGGAGTAGCGGTGAGCAGTTCTTC. Amino acids: CASSGTSGSSGEQFF. This sequence joins TRBV7-6 and TRBJ2-1, with 14 bases matching TRBD2. V gave up 5 bases and J gave up 9 bases; unmatched junction bases: 6. The CDR3 has 15 residues. CDR1 is SGHVS and CDR2 is FNYEAQ in the germline V gene.

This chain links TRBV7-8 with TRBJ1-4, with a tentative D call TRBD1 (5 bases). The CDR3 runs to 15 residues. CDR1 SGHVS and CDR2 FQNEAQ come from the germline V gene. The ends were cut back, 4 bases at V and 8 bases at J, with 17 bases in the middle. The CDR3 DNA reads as TGTGCCAGCAGCTCTATCAGGACAACGGAGGAAAAACTGTTTTTT. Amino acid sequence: CASSSIRTTEEKLFF.

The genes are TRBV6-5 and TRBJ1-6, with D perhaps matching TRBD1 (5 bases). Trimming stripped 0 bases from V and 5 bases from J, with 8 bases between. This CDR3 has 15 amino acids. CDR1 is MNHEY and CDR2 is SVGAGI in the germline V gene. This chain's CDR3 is CASSYSPTDNSPLHF. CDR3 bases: TGTGCCAGCAGTTACTCGCCGACAGATAATTCACCCCTCCACTTT.

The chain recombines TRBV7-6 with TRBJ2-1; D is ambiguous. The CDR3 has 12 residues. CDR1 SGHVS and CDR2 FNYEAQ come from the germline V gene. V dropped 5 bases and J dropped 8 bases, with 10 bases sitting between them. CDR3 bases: TGTGCCAGCAGCATCGGTCGGGATGAGCAGTTCTTC. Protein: CASSIGRDEQFF. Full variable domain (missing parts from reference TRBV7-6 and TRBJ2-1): GAGVSQSPRYKVTKRGQDVALRCDPISGHVSLYWYRQALGQGPEFLTYFNYEAQQDKSGLPNDRFSAERPEGSISTLTIQRTEQRDSAMYRCASSIGRDEQFFGPGTRLTVL.

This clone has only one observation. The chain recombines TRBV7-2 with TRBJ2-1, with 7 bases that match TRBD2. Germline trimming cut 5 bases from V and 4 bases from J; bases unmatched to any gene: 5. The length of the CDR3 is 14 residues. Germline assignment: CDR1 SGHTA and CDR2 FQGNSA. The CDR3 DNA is TGTGCCAGCAGCCCCCCCGGGGGGTACAATGAGCAGTTCTTC. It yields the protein CASSPPGGYNEQFF.

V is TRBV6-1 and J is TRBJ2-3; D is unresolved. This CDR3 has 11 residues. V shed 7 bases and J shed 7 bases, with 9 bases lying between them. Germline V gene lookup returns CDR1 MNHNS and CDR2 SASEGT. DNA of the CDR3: TGTGCCAGCATTCGTGTTAATACGCAGTATTTT. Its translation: CASIRVNTQYF.

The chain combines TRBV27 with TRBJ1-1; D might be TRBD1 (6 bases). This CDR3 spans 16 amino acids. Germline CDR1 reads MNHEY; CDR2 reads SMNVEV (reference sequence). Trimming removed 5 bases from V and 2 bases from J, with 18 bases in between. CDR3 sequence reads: CASSPYGTFRNTEAFF. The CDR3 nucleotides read TGTGCCAGCAGTCCCTATGGGACATTCAGAAACACTGAAGCTTTCTTT.

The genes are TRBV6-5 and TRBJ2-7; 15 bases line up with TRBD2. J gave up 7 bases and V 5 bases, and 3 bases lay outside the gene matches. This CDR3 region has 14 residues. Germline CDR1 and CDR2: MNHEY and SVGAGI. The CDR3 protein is CASSPGLAGGEQYF. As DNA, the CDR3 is TGTGCCAGCAGTCCCGGACTAGCGGGAGGGGAGCAGTACTTC.

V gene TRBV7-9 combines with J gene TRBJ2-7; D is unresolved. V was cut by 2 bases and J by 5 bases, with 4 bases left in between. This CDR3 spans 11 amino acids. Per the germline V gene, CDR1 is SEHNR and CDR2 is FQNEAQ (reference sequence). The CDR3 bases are TGTGCCAGCAGCTTACGTCACGAGCAGTACTTC. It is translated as CASSLRHEQYF.